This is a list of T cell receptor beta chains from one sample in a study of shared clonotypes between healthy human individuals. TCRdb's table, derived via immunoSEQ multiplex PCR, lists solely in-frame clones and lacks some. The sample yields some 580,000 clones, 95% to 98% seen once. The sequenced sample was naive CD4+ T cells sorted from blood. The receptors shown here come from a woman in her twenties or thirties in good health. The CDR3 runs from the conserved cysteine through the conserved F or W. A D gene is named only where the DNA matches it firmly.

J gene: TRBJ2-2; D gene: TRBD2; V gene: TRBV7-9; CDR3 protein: CASSFQGGLGTGELFF; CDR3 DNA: TGTGCCAGCAGCTTTCAGGGAGGGCTCGGCACCGGGGAGCTGTTTTTT
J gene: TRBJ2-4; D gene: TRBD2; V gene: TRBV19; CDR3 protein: CASSIGLAGAHLAKNIQYF; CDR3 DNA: TGTGCCAGTAGTATCGGGCTAGCGGGAGCTCACCTAGCCAAAAACATTCAGTACTTC
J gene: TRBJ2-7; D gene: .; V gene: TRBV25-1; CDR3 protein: CASSAYYEQYF; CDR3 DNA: TGTGCCAGCAGTGCTTACTACGAGCAGTACTTC
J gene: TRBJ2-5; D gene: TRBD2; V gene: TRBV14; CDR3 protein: CASSQVGLAEETQYF; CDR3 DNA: TGTGCCAGCAGCCAAGTGGGACTAGCGGAAGAGACCCAGTACTTC
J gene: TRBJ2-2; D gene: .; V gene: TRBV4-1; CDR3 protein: CASSQEPATGELFF; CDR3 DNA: TGCGCCAGCAGCCAAGAACCCGCCACCGGGGAGCTGTTTTTT
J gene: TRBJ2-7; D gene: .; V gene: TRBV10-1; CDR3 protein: CASSDYQSDQYF; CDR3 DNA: TGCGCCAGCAGTGATTACCAGTCGGATCAGTACTTC
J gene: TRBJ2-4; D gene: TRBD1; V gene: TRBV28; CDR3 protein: CASSLLGTAQNIQYF; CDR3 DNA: TGTGCCAGCAGTTTATTGGGGACAGCTCAAAACATTCAGTACTTC
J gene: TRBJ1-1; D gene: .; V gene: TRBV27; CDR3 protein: CASSPDGFSKTEAFF; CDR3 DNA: TGTGCCAGCAGCCCTGACGGGTTCTCAAAGACTGAAGCTTTCTTT
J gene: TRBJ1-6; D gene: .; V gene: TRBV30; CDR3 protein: CAWSVPAGQDSPLHF; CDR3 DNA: TGTGCCTGGAGTGTACCCGCGGGGCAGGATTCACCCCTCCACTTT
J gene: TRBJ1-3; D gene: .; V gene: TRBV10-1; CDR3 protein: CASAPGHTSGNTIYF; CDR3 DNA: TGCGCCAGCGCCCCGGGACACACATCAGGAAACACCATATATTTT
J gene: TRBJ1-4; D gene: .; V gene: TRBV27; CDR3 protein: CASMGRRWTNEKLFF; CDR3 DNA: TGTGCCAGCATGGGGAGGAGGTGGACTAATGAAAAACTGTTTTTT
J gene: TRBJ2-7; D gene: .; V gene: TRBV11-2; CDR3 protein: CASSSRHPAGGTYEQYF; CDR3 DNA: TGTGCCAGCAGCTCACGTCACCCCGCCGGGGGAACCTACGAGCAGTACTTC
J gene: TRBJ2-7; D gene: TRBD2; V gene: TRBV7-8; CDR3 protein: CASSSRVAGGPYEQYF; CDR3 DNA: TGTGCCAGCAGCTCTCGAGTAGCGGGAGGGCCCTACGAGCAGTACTTC
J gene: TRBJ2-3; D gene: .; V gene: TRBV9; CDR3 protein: CASSEGALGTDTQYF; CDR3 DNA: TGTGCCAGCAGCGAAGGAGCGCTTGGCACAGATACGCAGTATTTT